Given below is one TCR beta chain in context. Other DNA sequences in the same sample also yield this CDR3. CDR3 size: 15 residues. The ends lost 1 base at V and 3 bases at J; junction bases unmatched: 2. From germline, CDR1 is LGHDT and CDR2 YNNKEL (reference sequence). This entry belongs to a study of blood T cell repertoires in COVID-19. Across the whole study: The United States, Italy and Spain provided the acute and convalescent COVID-19 samples. In each case, the material was cDNA or gDNA derived from T cells, B-cell-depleted T cells, or PBMCs.

Authors' processing steps: Cell counts per sample came from amplifying reference gene primers. Produced via immunoSEQ multiplex PCR; TCRdb's table is partial and in-frame only. That table supplies the V and J calls and clone size; D and trimming were determined from the DNA. The top ten clones hold approximately 7.2% of a sample with 190,000 or so clones, 70% to 85% of them seen once. This clonotype was sampled from a human donor with acute or convalescent COVID-19. The donor label of this sample is uncertain. Sequencing input: peripheral blood. The chain combines TRBV3-1 (or the pseudogene TRBV3-2) with TRBJ2-1, with 8 positions matching TRBD2. The CDR3 reads CASSQGLAGYNEQFF. In nucleotides, the CDR3 is TGTGCCAGCAGCCAAGGTCTAGCGGGCTACAATGAGCAGTTCTTC.